Described below is a single T cell receptor (beta chain) sequence and its context. Its antigen remains unidentified. The entry originates in a study of vaccination and CD4 T cells after COVID-19. Looking at the study overall: Convalescent cases comprised under ten mild and one severe, all SARS-CoV-2 positive by nasal swab PCR. Post-vaccine sample collection happened at a median of about ten weeks after dose two, ranging 14 to 241. Recovered patients in the cohort numbered six men and four women, two of them Hispanic.

Regarding treatment: roughly 11-day PBMC culture with coronavirus spike peptide pools or control peptides (ViraFEST assay). On day 3 and again on day 7, fresh IL-2 medium was used to replace half the medium. Oncomine TCR Beta short-read sequencing was applied to DNA from cultured CD4+ T cells. Each CDR3 protein gets one entry after TCRdb re-called the PCR reads with MiXCR. The sample has thousands of distinct CDR3 sequences; approximately 15% are singletons. V dropped 1 base and J dropped 1 base, with 7 bases sitting between them. This CDR3 region has 14 residues. Germline assignment: CDR1 SGHVS and CDR2 FNYEAQ.

The clonotype originates from a human donor who had recovered from COVID-19. The chain uses TRBV7-6 and TRBJ1-1; no clear D gene. Material: CD4+ T cells from blood, cultured in vitro. DNA for the CDR3: TGTGCCAGCAGCTTAGGTGGGAAGAACACTGAAGCTTTCTTT. It is translated as CASSLGGKNTEAFF.